This record concerns one TCR beta chain sequence. In the original processing: Amplified reference gene primers provided the basis for estimating nucleated cell counts. This table comes from immunoSEQ multiplex PCR, and its TCRdb copy is limited to in-frame clones, with some not included. Clonal size and the V and J genes are those of that table, whereas D and trimming came from the DNA. The data hold under 300,000 clones, with 75% to 90% observed a single time. The entry originates in a study of blood T cell repertoires in COVID-19. Looking at the study overall: COVID-19 samples collected from the United States, Italy and Spain covered acute and convalescent phases. The cDNA or gDNA used as material had been derived from T cells, B-cell-depleted T cells, or PBMCs.

V was pared by 8 bases and J by 5 bases, with 18 bases between. The CDR3 extends over 13 amino acids. Germline V gives CDR1 SQVTM, CDR2 ANQGSEA. This receptor was taken from a woman aged 55-70 years with active or convalescent COVID-19. This chain uses TRBV29-1 with TRBJ1-1; D call uncertain. The material sequenced was peripheral blood. CDR3 bases: TGCAGCTTCCGTCATGGGAGGGTTACTGAAGCTTTCTTT. Its translation: CSFRHGRVTEAFF.